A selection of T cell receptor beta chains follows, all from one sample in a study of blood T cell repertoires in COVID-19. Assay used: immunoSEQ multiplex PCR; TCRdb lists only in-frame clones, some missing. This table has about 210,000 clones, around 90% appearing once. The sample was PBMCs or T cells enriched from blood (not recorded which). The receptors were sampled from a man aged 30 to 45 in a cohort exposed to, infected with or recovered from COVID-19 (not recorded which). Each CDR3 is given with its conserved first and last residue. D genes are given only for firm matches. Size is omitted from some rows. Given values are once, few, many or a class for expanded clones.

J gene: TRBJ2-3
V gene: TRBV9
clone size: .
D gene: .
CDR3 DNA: TGTGCCAGCAGCGTAGAATCAACTAGCACAGATACGCAGTATTTT
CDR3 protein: CASSVESTSTDTQYF

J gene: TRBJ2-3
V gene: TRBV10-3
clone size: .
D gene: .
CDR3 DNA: TGTGCCACCCTGGACCCGGGGGTCACAGATACGCAGTATTTT
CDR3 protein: CATLDPGVTDTQYF

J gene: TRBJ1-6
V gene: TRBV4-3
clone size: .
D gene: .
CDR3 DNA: TGCGCCAGCAGCCAAGAGCCCAGGGCTGATTCACCCCTCCACTTT
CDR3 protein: CASSQEPRADSPLHF

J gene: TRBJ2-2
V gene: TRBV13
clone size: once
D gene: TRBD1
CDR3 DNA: TGTGCCAGCAGCTTAGTCAGGGGGCCCTTCGCCGGGGAGCTGTTTTTT
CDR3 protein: CASSLVRGPFAGELFF

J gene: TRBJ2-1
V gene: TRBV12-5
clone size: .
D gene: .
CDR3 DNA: TGTGCTAGTGGTTTGGTGGTAAGCGGAAGCAATGAGCAGTTCTTC
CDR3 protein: CASGLVVSGSNEQFF

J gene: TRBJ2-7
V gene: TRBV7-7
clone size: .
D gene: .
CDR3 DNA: TGTGCTAGCAGCTTAGATAGATCCTACGAGCAGTACTTC
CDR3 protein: CASSLDRSYEQYF

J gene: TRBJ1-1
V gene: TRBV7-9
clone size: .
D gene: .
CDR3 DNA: TGTGCCAGCAGCTTAAGTCGGGGGGCTTTCTTT
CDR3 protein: CASSLSRGAFF

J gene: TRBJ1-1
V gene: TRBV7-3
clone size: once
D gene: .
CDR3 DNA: TGTGCCAGCAGCTTAACGTCCAGTTCAGACACTGAAGCTTTCTTT
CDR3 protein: CASSLTSSSDTEAFF

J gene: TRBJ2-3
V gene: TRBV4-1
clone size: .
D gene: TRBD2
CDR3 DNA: TGCGCCAGCAGCCAAAGGGTCCTAGCGGGAGGCACAGATACGCAGTATTTT
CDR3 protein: CASSQRVLAGGTDTQYF

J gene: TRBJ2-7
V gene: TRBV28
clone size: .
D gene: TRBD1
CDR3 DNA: TGTGCCAGCAGTGAGAGCCGGGACAGGGGATTCGAGCAGTACTTC
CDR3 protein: CASSESRDRGFEQYF

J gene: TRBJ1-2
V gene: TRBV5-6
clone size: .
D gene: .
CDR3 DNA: TGTGCCACCAACAATGGCTATGGCTACACCTTC
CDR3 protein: CATNNGYGYTF

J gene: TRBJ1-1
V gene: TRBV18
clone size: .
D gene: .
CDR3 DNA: TGTGCCAGCTCACTGTTCCGCGGGGGGAGCACTGAAGCTTTCTTT
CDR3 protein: CASSLFRGGSTEAFF

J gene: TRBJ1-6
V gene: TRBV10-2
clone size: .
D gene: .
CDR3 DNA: TGCGCCAGCAGTGGGACTCACGATCTAAGCTCCTATAATTCACCCCTCCACTTT
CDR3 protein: CASSGTHDLSSYNSPLHF

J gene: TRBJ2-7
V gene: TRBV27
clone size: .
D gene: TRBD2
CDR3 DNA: TGTGCCAGCAGTTTTTCAGCGGGAGCTGGGGAGCAGTACTTC
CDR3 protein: CASSFSAGAGEQYF

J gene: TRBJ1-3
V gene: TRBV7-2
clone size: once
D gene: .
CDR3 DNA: TGTGCCAGCAGCTCCTCCCCGACAGTAAAAGGAAACACCATATATTTT
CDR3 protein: CASSSSPTVKGNTIYF

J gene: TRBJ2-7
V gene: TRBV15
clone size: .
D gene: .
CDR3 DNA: TGTGCCACCAGCAGATACAAGGGGCAAGACGGCGACGAGCAGTACTTC
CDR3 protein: CATSRYKGQDGDEQYF

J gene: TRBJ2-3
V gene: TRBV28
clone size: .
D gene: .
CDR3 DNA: TGTGCCAGCAGAAACGGGCGGGATATTTCAGATACGCAGTATTTT
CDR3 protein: CASRNGRDISDTQYF

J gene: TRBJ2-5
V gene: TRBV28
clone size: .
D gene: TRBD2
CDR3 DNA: TGTGCCAGCAGTCCATGGGGCCAGCGGGAGGGCCCAGAGACCCAGTACTTC
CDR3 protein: CASSPWGQREGPETQYF

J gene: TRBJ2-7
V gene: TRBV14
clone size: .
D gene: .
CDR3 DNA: .
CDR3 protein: CASSQAFGSGRRKVVQYF

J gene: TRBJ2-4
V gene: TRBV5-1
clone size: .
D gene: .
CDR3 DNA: TGCGCCAGCAGCTTGGGGGGCAGTGGCGAAAACATTCAGTACTTC
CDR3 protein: CASSLGGSGENIQYF

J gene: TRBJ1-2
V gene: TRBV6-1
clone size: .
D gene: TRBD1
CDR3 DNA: TGTGCCAGCAGTGCCATTGGACAGGGGCCACCTTACTATGGCTACACCTTC
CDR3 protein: CASSAIGQGPPYYGYTF

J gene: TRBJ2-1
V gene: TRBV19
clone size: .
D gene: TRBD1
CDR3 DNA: TGTGCCTCGGGACAGGGGGTACTAGATCAGTTCTTC
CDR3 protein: CASGQGVLDQFF

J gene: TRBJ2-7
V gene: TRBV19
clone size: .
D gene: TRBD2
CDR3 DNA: TGTGCCAGTAGGGTTCCTAGCGGGAGCTCCTACGAGCAGTACTTC
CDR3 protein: CASRVPSGSSYEQYF

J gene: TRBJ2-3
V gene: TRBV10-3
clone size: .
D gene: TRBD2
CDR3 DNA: TGTGCCATCTCGACTAGCGGCCCAACAGATACGCAGTATTTT
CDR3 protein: CAISTSGPTDTQYF

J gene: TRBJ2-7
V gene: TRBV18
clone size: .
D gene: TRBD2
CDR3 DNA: TGTGCCAGCTCCCGGGGAGGGAGTCGCTACGAGCAGTACTTC
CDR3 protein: CASSRGGSRYEQYF

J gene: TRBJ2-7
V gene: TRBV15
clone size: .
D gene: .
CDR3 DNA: TGTGCCACCAGCAGAGATTGGACAGACTCCTACGAGCAGTACTTC
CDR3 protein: CATSRDWTDSYEQYF

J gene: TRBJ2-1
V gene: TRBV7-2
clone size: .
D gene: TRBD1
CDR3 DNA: TGTGCCAGCAGCTCCAGGGGGATCTCCTACAATGAGCAGTTCTTC
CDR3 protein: CASSSRGISYNEQFF

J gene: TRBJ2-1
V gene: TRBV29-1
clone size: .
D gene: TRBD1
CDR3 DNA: TGCAGCGTTGTCCGGGACAGGGGCTATGAGCAGTTCTTC
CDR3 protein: CSVVRDRGYEQFF

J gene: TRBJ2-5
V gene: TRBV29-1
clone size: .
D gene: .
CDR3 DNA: TGCAGCGTTAGAAGTAGTCAAGAGACCCAGTACTTC
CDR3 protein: CSVRSSQETQYF

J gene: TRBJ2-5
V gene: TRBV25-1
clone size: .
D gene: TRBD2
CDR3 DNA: TGTGCCAGCAGTGAACGAGCGGGAGCCCGGCAGACCCAGTACTTC
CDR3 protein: CASSERAGARQTQYF

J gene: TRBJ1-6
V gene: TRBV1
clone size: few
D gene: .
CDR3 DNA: TGCACCAGCAGCCACTGGTTGGGGCACAGTAATTCACCCCTCCACTTT
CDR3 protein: CTSSHWLGHSNSPLHF

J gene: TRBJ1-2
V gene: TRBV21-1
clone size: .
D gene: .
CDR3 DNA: TGTGCCAGCAGCAAAATCGGGACAGGCGTCTATGGCTACACCTTC
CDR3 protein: CASSKIGTGVYGYTF

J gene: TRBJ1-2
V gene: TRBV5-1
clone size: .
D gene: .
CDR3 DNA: TGCGCCAGCAGCTTGAGAGACATGGCGGGGGGCACCTTC
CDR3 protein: CASSLRDMAGGTF

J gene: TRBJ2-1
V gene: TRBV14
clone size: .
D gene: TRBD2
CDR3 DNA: TGTGCCAGCAGCCAAGAGGTCGGGAGGGCTCGGAGGGCTTTCCACAATGAGCAGTTCTTC
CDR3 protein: CASSQEVGRARRAFHNEQFF

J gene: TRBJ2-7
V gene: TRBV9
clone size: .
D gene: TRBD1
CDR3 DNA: TGTGCCAGCAGCAACCGACAGGGGGGCAACGAGCAGTACTTC
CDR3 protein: CASSNRQGGNEQYF

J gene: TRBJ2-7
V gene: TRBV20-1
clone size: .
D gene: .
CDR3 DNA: TGCAGTGCTAGTGGGGGACATTTAACCGAGCAGTACTTC
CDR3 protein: CSASGGHLTEQYF

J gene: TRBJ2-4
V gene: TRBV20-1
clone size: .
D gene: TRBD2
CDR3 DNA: TGCAGTGCTAGTATGACTAGCGGGAGACGAAACATTCAGTACTTC
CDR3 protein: CSASMTSGRRNIQYF

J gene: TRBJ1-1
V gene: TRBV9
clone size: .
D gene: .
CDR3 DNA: TGTGCCAGCAGCGTAGGGGGGCACACTGAAGCTTTCTTT
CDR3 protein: CASSVGGHTEAFF

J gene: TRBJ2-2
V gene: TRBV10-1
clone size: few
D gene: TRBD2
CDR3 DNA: TGCGCCAGCAGTGAGAGATTGAAGCGGGGGAACACCGGGGAGCTGTTTTTT
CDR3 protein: CASSERLKRGNTGELFF

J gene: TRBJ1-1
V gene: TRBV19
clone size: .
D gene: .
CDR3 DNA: TGTGCCAGTAGCCTTCAGGGATTGAACACTGAAGCTTTCTTT
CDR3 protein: CASSLQGLNTEAFF

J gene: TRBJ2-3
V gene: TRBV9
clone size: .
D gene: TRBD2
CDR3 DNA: TGTGCCAGCAGCTCACGGACTAGCGGGAGTGATACGCAGTATTTT
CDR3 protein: CASSSRTSGSDTQYF

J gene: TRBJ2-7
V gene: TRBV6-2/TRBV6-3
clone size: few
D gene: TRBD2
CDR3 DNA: TGTGCCAGCAGTTACTCGCATCTGGCTCCGGGACTAGCGACATACGAGCAGTACTTC
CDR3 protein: CASSYSHLAPGLATYEQYF

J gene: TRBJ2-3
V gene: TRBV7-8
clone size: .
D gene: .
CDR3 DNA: TGTGCCAGCAGCTTCCTTCTCCCAGGCCGAAACACAGATACGCAGTATTTT
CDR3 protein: CASSFLLPGRNTDTQYF

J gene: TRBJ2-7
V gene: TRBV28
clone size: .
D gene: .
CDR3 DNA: TGTGCCAGCAGTTCCAGGTTCCTCTACGAGCAGTACTTC
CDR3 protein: CASSSRFLYEQYF

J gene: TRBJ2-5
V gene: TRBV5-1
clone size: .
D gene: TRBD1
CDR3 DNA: TGCGCCAGCAGCCTTACCCCAGGGGGCATGGAGACCCAGTACTTC
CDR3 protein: CASSLTPGGMETQYF

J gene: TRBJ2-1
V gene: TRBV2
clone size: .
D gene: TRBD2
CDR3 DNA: TGTGCCAGCAGCGACGCGGGACTAGCCAACCCCCAGTTCTTC
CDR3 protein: CASSDAGLANPQFF

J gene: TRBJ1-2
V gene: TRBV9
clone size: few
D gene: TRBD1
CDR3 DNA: TGTGCCAGCACCTCGGGACAGGGGTATGGCTACACCTTC
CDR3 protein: CASTSGQGYGYTF

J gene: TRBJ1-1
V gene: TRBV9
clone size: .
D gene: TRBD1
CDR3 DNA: TGTGCCAGCAGCGTAGTAAACAGGGGGAACACTGAAGCTTTCTTT
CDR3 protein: CASSVVNRGNTEAFF

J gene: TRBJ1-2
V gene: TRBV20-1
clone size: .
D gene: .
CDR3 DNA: TGCAGTGCTAGTATGGGAGTCCTAAACGGCTACACCTTC
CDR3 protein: CSASMGVLNGYTF

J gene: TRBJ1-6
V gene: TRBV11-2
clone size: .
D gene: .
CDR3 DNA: TGTGCCAGCAGCTTTCCGGGTTCACCCCTCCACTTT
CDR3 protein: CASSFPGSPLHF

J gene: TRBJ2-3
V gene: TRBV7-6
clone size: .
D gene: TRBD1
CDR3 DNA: TGTGCCAGCAGCTTAGGGGCAGGGGGACCAGATACGCAGTATTTT
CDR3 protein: CASSLGAGGPDTQYF

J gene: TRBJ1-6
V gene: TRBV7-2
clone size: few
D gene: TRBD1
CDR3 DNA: TGTGCCAGCAGCCTCAATATAGACAGGGTGAGGCCCCTCCACTTT
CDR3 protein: CASSLNIDRVRPLHF